Listed below are T cell receptor beta chains from one sample, sequenced in a study of blood T cell repertoires in COVID-19. TCRdb's copy holds only in-frame clones and misses some; the assay was immunoSEQ multiplex PCR. This sample carries about 100,000 clones, around 87% of them seen once, and the ten largest clones take 20%. Sample: peripheral blood. All receptors come from a human donor in a cohort sampled during active COVID-19. Both conserved end residues are part of each CDR3. A D gene is named only where the DNA matches it firmly. Not every row has a clone size; where given, it reads once, few, many or a size class.

-,TRBV3-1/TRBV3-2,-,TRBJ1-6,CASSLADGSPLHF
-,TRBV7-2,-,TRBJ1-5,CASSTQAGYSNQPQHF
-,TRBV19,-,TRBJ2-7,CASSEIDSRVYEQYF
once,TRBV6-5,TRBD1,TRBJ1-2,CASSRAERGLGYTF
-,TRBV6-1,TRBD1,TRBJ2-7,CASSEDRGLSYEQYF
once,TRBV7-2,-,TRBJ2-7,CASSPGTMGYEQYF
-,TRBV5-1,TRBD2,TRBJ2-5,CASSAPYPGGSPGETQYF
-,TRBV2,-,TRBJ1-1,CASSPDSMNTEAFF
-,TRBV19,TRBD2,TRBJ2-1,CASSRTSGDEQFF
-,TRBV29-1,-,TRBJ1-1,CSVGNRGDTEAFF
-,TRBV2,TRBD2,TRBJ2-3,CASSRLAGYTDTQYF
-,TRBV6-2/TRBV6-3,-,TRBJ2-3,CASSQTGRSTDTQYF
-,TRBV5-1,TRBD1,TRBJ2-1,CASSGEDRGWNEQFF
-,TRBV18,-,TRBJ2-2,CASSPPRGGAFTGELFF
few,TRBV10-3,-,TRBJ1-1,CAAQGQSGMNTEAFF
-,TRBV19,-,TRBJ1-2,CATSGDGYGYTF
few,TRBV20-1,-,TRBJ2-7,CSARSGHEQYF
-,TRBV27,-,TRBJ1-2,CASSFSPRYGYTF
few,TRBV19,-,TRBJ2-7,CASSLDYSYEQYF
-,TRBV25-1,-,TRBJ2-7,CASSQDSPYEQYF
many,TRBV4-3,-,TRBJ2-2,CASSQVPYRVGTGELFF
-,TRBV7-2,-,TRBJ1-4,CASSLQNSNEKLFF
few,TRBV2,-,TRBJ2-5,CASSRRRGQETQYF
-,TRBV29-1,-,TRBJ2-5,CSGLGQQETQYF
few,TRBV4-1,-,TRBJ1-2,CASSQGAAPNYGYTF
-,TRBV3-1/TRBV3-2,-,TRBJ1-2,CASSRERNYGYTF
-,TRBV9,-,TRBJ1-2,CASASGGGPGDGYTF
once,TRBV7-2,-,TRBJ2-5,CASSLGGAEETQYF
few,TRBV7-3,TRBD1,TRBJ1-2,CASSILGQGRYGYTF
once,TRBV7-9,-,TRBJ2-7,CASSPTTGIVTLQYF
-,TRBV19,-,TRBJ1-4,CASSIDGGGRREKLFF
-,TRBV14,-,TRBJ2-6,CASSPVGVGANVLTF
-,TRBV19,-,TRBJ2-7,CASSIRAKAYEQYF
-,TRBV5-1,TRBD2,TRBJ2-7,CASSLVPSSGSINEQYF
once,TRBV5-8,-,TRBJ1-5,CASSHELSGQPQHF
-,TRBV18,-,TRBJ2-7,CASSPPDGITYEQYF
few,TRBV5-6,-,TRBJ1-5,CASSMSYSNQPQHF
-,TRBV5-1,-,TRBJ2-1,CASSIQTQSSYNEQFF
-,TRBV28,-,TRBJ1-6,CASSPDRDTFNSPLHF
-,TRBV5-5,TRBD1,TRBJ1-3,CASSADRGGNTIYF
-,TRBV19,-,TRBJ1-5,CASSSNTADQPQHF